This TCR beta chain was sequenced in a study of blood T cells in healthy people across ages. Overall study results and limits: A greater number of naive CD4+ cells and higher diversity distinguished long-lived donors from aged donors.

A sample-barcoded 5' primer and a J-beta primer mix were used in a second PCR of about 7 to 12 cycles. MiXCR, run by TCRdb on the 5' RACE reads, gives a single entry per CDR3 protein. The repertoire holds 1 million to 1.2 million distinct CDR3 sequences, with roughly two fifths as singletons. A word on this clonotype: Its antigen is unidentified.

The authors extracted at least 5.5 micrograms of total RNA per sample. Germline V gene sequence: CDR1 DFQATT, CDR2 SNEGSKA (reference sequence). The CDR3 is 14 residues long. V shed 0 bases and J shed 8 bases, with 15 bases lying between them. The source material was blood. The chain has TRBV20-1 and TRBJ2-3, with D perhaps TRBD2 (5 bases). The sequence was obtained from a man younger than 35 in good health. DNA of the CDR3: TGCAGTGCTAGAGACCCCAGCGGCCCCCGTACGCAGTATTTT. Its translation is CSARDPSGPRTQYF.